Here is one TCR beta chain with its context. Its specificity is not known. Libraries were prepared by immunoSEQ multiplex PCR; TCRdb keeps only in-frame clonotypes and omits some of them. The sample has some 80,000 clones, under 90% seen once. This sample was taken from a study of OX40 agonist ivuxolimab in advanced cancers. As for the study in general: In this cohort, patients received ivuxolimab, an agonistic anti-OX40 (CD134) antibody.

General study results and limits: The CD4+ and CD8+ T cells in the blood had expanded clonally by week 6 at 0.1 to 3.0 mg/kg.

J lost 8 bases, V lost 5 bases, and 14 bases had no gene match. This CDR3 is 16 amino acids long. The germline V gene has CDR1 SGHAT and CDR2 FQNNGV. The TCR comes from an adult with an advanced solid tumor such as melanoma, head and neck, liver or kidney cancer. The genes are TRBV11-2 and TRBJ2-1, with 8 bases lining up with TRBD2. The sequenced sample was CD4+ or CD8+ T cells sorted from blood, obtained in a trial of the OX40 agonist ivuxolimab. In nucleotides, the CDR3 is TGTGCCAGCAGCCCCAGAGGGAGCGGGAGAGTCGATGAGCAGTTCTTC. It translates to CASSPRGSGRVDEQFF.